The present entry profiles one T cell receptor beta chain with its context. The clone's antigen remains unknown. Per-base qualities were not stored, and no clone one base away is much larger. This entry belongs to a study of blood T cell repertoires in COVID-19 (dated by TCRdb to the early 2020s). In terms of the full investigation: Samples covering the acute and convalescent phases of COVID-19 were provided by collaborators in the United States, Italy and Spain. The samples were drawn from the first 160 participants of the ongoing ImmuneRACE study and from over 950 subjects provided by 6 global collaborators. Deeply sampled blood TCRbeta repertoires from subjects exposed to, actively infected with, or recovered from COVID-19 were included in the dataset. Where available, HLA class I and class II types were taken from metadata supplied by the sample provider and were not determined by assay-based typing. The material from the prospective study consisted of cDNA or gDNA derived from T cells, B-cell-depleted T cells, or PBMCs. The repertoires were made available in a free public database intended to serve as a resource for research on the immune response to SARS-CoV-2. The sample metadata nearly always contained a de-identified subject ID, COVID-19 status, age in years and sex. The research as a whole found: The quantity of clinical and demographic metadata differed by source and by participant and was supplied without curation.

Collaborating institutions collected whole blood in K2EDTA tubes following their own protocols. For TCRbeta analysis, collaborators shipped samples as frozen whole blood, isolated PBMCs, or DNA extracted from either of those sample types. TCRbeta CDR3 regions were amplified from genomic DNA using the immunoSEQ Assay, a bias-controlled multiplex PCR. Turning to the authors' computational methods: The number of nucleated cells in each sample was estimated by amplification of reference gene primers within the assay. To quantify the absolute abundance of each unique TCRbeta CDR3 rearrangement, sequence reads were collapsed and filtered. For each sample, productive Simpson clonality was calculated by taking the square root of Simpson's diversity index across productive rearrangements. TCRdb mirrors the immuneACCESS table, restricted to in-frame sequences. Some clones are absent from its copies; in checked studies, under half trace to an unresolved V gene, and the reason for the others is unknown. That table furnishes V, J and clone size, whereas the DNA furnished D and trimming. The sample table holds 170,000 or so clones, of which over 80% were seen once. Of the sample, less than 3.5% is held by the ten largest clones.

The CDR3 holds 15 amino acids from the cysteine to the phenylalanine. The DNA shown is the 45-base CDR3, in frame from base 1. Trimming accounts for 1 base at V and 7 bases at J, while the number of junction bases matched to no gene is 7. The germline V gene (reference sequence) sets CDR1 to LNHDA and CDR2 to SQIVND. The sequenced sample consisted of peripheral blood. The TCR originated in a woman aged 55-69 years with acute or convalescent COVID-19. The receptor chain draws on TRBV19 and TRBJ1-2, and TRBD1 matches 9 of the central bases. The CDR3 is CASSIGPGQGGGYTF. DNA sequence: TGTGCCAGTAGTATAGGCCCGGGACAGGGTGGTGGCTACACCTTC. With all but the CDR3 taken from the reference TRBV19 and TRBJ1-2 genes, the full variable domain is: DGGITQSPKYLFRKEGQNVTLSCEQNLNHDAMYWYRQDPGQGLRLIYYSQIVNDFQKGDIAEGYSVSREKKESFPLTVTSAQKNPTAFYLCASSIGPGQGGGYTFGSGTRLTVV.